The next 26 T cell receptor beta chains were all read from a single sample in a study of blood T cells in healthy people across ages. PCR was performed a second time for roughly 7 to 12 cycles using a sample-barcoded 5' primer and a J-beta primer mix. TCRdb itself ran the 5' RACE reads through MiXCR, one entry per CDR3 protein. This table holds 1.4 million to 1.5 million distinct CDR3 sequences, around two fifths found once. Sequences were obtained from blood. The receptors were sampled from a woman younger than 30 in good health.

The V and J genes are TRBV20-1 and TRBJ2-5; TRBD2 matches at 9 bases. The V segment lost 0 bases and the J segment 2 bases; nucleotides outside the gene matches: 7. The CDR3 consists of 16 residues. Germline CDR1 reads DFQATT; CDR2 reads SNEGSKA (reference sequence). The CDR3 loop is CSARDFPAGGQETQYF. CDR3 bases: TGCAGTGCTAGAGATTTCCCAGCGGGAGGACAAGAGACCCAGTACTTC.

The CDR3 reads CASSPLRWGNEQYF. The CDR3 DNA is TGTGCCAGCAGTCCCCTCCGCTGGGGAAACGAGCAGTACTTC. V and J are TRBV6-2 or TRBV6-3 and TRBJ2-7, with D uncertain. The V end was cut by 5 bases, the J end by 5 bases, with 16 bases between. The CDR3 is 14 amino acids. The germline CDR1 and CDR2 sequences are MNHEY and SVGEGT.

The CDR3 spells CASSEPRFRNRGNEQYF. The CDR3 region has the DNA TGTGCCAGCAGTGAACCACGTTTTAGGAACAGGGGTAATGAGCAGTACTTC. The rearrangement uses TRBV2 and TRBJ2-5; 7 bases map to TRBD1. With 2 bases clipped from V and 11 bases from J, the junction kept 20 bases outside the gene matches. The CDR3 sequence is 17 residues long. Germline V gene lookup returns CDR1 SNHLY and CDR2 FYNNEI.

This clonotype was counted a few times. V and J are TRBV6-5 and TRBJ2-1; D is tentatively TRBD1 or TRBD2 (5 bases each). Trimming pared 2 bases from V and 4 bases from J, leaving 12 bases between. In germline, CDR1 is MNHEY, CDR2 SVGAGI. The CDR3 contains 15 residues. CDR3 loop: CASSYGGGRYNEQFF. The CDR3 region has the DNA TGTGCCAGCAGTTACGGTGGGGGTAGATACAATGAGCAGTTCTTC.

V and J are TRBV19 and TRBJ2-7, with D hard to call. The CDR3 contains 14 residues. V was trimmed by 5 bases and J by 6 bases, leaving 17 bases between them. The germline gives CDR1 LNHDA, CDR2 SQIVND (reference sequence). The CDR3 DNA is TGTGCCAGTAGTCCTACGGACCGCTTTGGCGAGCAGTACTTC. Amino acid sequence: CASSPTDRFGEQYF.

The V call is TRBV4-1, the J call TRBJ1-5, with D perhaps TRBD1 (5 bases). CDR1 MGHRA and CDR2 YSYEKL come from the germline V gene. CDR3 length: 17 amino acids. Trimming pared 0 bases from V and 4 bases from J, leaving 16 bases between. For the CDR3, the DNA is TGCGCCAGCAGCCAAGACCCTGGCGGGGGGGGTAATCAGCCCCAGCATTTT. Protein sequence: CASSQDPGGGGNQPQHF.

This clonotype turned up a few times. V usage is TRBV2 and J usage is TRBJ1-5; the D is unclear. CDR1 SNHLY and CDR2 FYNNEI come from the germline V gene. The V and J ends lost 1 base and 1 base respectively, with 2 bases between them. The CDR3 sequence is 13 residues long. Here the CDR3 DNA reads TGTGCCAGCAGTGAAGAAAGCAATCAGCCCCAGCATTTT. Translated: CASSEESNQPQHF.

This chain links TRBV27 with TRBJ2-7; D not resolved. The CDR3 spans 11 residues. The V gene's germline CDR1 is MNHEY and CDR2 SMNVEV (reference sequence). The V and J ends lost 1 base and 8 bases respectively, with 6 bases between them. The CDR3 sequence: CASSLYGKQYF. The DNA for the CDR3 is TGTGCCAGCAGTTTATACGGCAAGCAGTACTTC.

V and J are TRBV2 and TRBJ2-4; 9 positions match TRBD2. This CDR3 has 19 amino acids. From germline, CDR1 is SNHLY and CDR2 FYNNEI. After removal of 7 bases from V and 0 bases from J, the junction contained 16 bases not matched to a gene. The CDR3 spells CASNKREASPPRAKNIQYF. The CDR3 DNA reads TGTGCCAGCAATAAGCGGGAGGCCTCTCCCCCCAGAGCCAAAAACATTCAGTACTTC.

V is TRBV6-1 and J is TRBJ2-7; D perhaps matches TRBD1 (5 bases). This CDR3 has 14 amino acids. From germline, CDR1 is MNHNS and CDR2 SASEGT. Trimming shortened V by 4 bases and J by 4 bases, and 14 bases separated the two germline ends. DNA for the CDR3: TGTGCCAGCAGTGTCAGGGAAGCTGTTTACGAGCAGTACTTC. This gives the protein CASSVREAVYEQYF.

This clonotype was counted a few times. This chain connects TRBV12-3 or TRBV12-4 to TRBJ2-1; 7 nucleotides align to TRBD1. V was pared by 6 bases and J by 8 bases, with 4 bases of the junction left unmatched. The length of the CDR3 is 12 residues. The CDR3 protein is CASRNRGHEQFF. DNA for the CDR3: TGTGCCAGCAGGAACAGGGGTCATGAGCAGTTCTTC.

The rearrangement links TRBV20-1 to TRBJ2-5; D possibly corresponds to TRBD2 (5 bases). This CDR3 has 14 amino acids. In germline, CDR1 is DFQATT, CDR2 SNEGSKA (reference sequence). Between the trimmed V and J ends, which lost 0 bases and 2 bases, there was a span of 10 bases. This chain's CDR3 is CSAREAVTQETQYF. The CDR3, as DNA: TGCAGTGCTAGAGAAGCGGTTACTCAAGAGACCCAGTACTTC.

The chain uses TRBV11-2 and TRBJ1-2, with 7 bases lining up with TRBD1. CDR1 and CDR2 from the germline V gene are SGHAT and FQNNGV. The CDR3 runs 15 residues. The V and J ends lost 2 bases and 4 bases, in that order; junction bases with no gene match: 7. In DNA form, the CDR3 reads TGTGCCAGCAGCTTATTAAGCCAGGGGGGCTATGGCTACACCTTC. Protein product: CASSLLSQGGYGYTF.

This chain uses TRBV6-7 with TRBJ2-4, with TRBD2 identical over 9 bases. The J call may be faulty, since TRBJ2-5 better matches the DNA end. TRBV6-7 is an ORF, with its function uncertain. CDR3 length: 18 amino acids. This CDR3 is CASSYGNRPGLALETQYF. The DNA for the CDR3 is TGTGCCAGCAGTTACGGGAACCGGCCGGGACTAGCTCTAGAGACCCAGTACTTC.

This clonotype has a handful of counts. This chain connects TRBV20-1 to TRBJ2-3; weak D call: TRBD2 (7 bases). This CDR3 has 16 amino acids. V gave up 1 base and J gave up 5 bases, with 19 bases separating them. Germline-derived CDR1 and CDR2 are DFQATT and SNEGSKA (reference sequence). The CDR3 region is CSARVGTRRGGDTQYF. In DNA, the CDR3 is TGCAGTGCTAGAGTGGGGACAAGGAGGGGGGGAGATACGCAGTATTTT.

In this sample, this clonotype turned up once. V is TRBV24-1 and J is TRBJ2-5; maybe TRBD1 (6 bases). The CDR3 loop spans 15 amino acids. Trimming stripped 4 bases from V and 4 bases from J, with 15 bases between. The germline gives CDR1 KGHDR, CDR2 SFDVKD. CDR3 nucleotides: TGTGCCACCAGTGACCGAAGGACAGCCACAGAGACCCAGTACTTC. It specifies CATSDRRTATETQYF.

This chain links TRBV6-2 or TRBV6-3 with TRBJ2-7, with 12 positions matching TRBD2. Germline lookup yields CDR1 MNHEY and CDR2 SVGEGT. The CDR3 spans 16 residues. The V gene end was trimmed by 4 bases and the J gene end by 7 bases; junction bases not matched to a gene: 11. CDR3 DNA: TGTGCCAGCAGTTTCTTACTAGCGGGAGGTTTCAATGAGCAGTACTTC. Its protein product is CASSFLLAGGFNEQYF.

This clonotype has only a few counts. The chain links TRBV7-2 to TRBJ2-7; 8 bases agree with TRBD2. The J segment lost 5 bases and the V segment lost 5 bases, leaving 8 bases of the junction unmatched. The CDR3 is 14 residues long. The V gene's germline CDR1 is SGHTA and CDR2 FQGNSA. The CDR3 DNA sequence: TGTGCCAGCAGCCCCGGGACTAGTATCCACGAGCAGTACTTC. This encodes CASSPGTSIHEQYF.

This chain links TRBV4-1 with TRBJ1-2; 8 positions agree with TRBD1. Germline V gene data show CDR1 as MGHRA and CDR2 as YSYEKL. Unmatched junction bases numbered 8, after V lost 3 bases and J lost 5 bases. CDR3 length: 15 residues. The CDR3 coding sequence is TGCGCCAGCAGCCACGCCGGGACAGGAGATTATGGCTACACCTTC. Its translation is CASSHAGTGDYGYTF.

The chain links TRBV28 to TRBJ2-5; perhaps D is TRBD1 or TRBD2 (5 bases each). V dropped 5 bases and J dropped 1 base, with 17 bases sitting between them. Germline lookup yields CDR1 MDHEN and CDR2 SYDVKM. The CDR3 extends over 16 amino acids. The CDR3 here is CASSVPPGTRQETQYF. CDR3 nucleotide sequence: TGTGCCAGCAGTGTCCCGCCGGGGACCCGCCAAGAGACCCAGTACTTC. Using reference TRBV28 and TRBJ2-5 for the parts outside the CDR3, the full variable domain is DVKVTQSSRYLVKRTGEKVFLECVQDMDHENMFWYRQDPGLGLRLIYFSYDVKMKEKGDIPEGYSVSREKKERFSLILESASTNQTSMYLCASSVPPGTRQETQYFGPGTRLLVL.

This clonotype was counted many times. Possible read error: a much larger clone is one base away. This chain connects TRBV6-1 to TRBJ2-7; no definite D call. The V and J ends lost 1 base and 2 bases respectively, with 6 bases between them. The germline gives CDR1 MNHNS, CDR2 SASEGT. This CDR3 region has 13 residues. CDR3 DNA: TGTGCCAGCAGTGAAGGGCAGACCTACGAGCAGTACTTC. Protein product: CASSEGQTYEQYF.

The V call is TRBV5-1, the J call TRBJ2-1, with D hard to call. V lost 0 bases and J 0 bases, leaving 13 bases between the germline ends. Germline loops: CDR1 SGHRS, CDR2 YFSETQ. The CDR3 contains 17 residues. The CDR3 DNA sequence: TGCGCCAGCAGCTTGGGAGAGACACGCAGCTCCTACAATGAGCAGTTCTTC. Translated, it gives CASSLGETRSSYNEQFF.

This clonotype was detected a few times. The CDR3: CSARWTSGSASYNEQFF. The DNA for the CDR3 is TGCAGTGCTAGGTGGACTAGCGGGAGTGCGTCCTACAATGAGCAGTTCTTC. The rearrangement uses TRBV20-1 and TRBJ2-1; 13 bases are a match to TRBD2. Germline V gives CDR1 DFQATT, CDR2 SNEGSKA (reference sequence). The CDR3 has 17 residues. Trimming at V came to 3 bases and at J to 1 base, leaving 6 bases not matched to a gene.

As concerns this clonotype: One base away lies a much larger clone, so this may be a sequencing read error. The CDR3 bases are TGTGCCAGCATCTTAACGACCTACAATGAGCAGTTCTTC. It translates to CASILTTYNEQFF. This chain connects TRBV7-3 to TRBJ2-1; D gene unclear. The CDR3 length is 13 residues. Germline lookup yields CDR1 SGHTA and CDR2 FQGTGA.

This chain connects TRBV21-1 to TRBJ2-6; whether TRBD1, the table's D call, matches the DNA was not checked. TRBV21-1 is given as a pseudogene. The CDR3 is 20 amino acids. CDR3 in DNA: TGTGCCAGCAGCAAAGCGCTTGGACAGGGGTCCGGCTCTGGGGCCAACGTCCTGACTTTC. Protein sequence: CASSKALGQGSGSGANVLTF.

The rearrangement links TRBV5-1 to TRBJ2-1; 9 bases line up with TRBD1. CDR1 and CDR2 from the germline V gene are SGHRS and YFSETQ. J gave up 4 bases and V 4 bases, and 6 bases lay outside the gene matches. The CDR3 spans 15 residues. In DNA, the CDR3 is TGCGCCAGCAGCGCGCGGGGACAGGGTTACAATGAGCAGTTCTTC. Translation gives CASSARGQGYNEQFF.